Included here is one T cell receptor beta chain sequence, with context. Antigen unknown. The PCR ran on 60 Vbeta and 13 Jbeta primers. Sequencing was performed with immunoSEQ multiplex PCR; in TCRdb, only in-frame clones are kept and a portion is missing. The sample shows around 150,000 clones, around 79% of them seen only once. The entry originates in a study of cytomegalovirus exposure and HLA in healthy donors. Study findings and constraints: In a later analysis, DRB1 alleles had the most associated TCRs; HLA-C alleles the fewest. Productive status was seen about 90% or about 30% of the time for most TCR beta V segments in an earlier analysis. Using a false discovery rate of 0.05, a later analysis showed that 16,951 TCR beta sequences were associated with HLA alleles.

Germline-derived CDR1 and CDR2 are GTSNPN and SVGIG (reference sequence). The CDR3 runs to 13 residues. Unmatched junction bases numbered 5, after V lost 5 bases and J lost 3 bases. The source material was PBMCs. This chain connects TRBV30 to TRBJ1-2; 8 bases line up with TRBD1. The clonotype was recovered from a man in his forties or fifties in good health and CMV-seropositive. The CDR3: CAWLDRAYYGYTF. As DNA, the CDR3 is TGTGCCTGGTTGGACAGGGCTTACTATGGCTACACCTTC.